This is a list of T cell receptor beta chains from one sample in a study of OX40 agonist ivuxolimab in advanced cancers. The data were produced by immunoSEQ multiplex PCR, yet TCRdb's version contains in-frame clones alone and is incomplete. The sample records approximately 70,000 clones, around four fifths being singletons. Source: CD4+ or CD8+ T cells sorted from blood, taken in a trial of the OX40 agonist ivuxolimab. The receptors were gathered from an adult with an advanced solid tumor such as melanoma, head and neck, liver or kidney cancer. CDR3s include the opening cysteine and the closing phenylalanine or tryptophan. A D gene is named only where the DNA matches it firmly. Size values are once, few and many counts, or a class for expanded clones, and some rows have none.

j_gene | abundance | d_gene | v_gene | CDR3aa | CDR3nt
TRBJ1-6 | NA | NA | TRBV4-2 | CASSQELSTGKRSHNSPLHF | TGTGCCAGCAGCCAAGAACTCTCTACAGGGAAAAGGAGCCATAATTCACCCCTCCACTTT
TRBJ1-2 | NA | NA | TRBV18 | CASSLPPPAGYTF | TGTGCCAGCTCACTACCCCCTCCGGCTGGCTACACCTTC
TRBJ2-1 | NA | TRBD1 | TRBV19 | CASSEGTGLYNEQFF | TGTGCCAGTAGTGAGGGGACAGGTCTTTACAATGAGCAGTTCTTC
TRBJ2-5 | NA | TRBD2 | TRBV6-4 | CASTGTSRETQYF | TGTGCCAGCACCGGGACTAGTAGAGAGACCCAGTACTTC
TRBJ2-4 | NA | TRBD2 | TRBV5-1 | CASSSGGSLDIQYF | TGCGCCAGCAGCTCCGGGGGGTCTCTGGACATTCAGTACTTC
TRBJ2-1 | NA | TRBD2 | TRBV18 | CASSPALSGGPYNEQFF | TGTGCCAGCTCACCAGCGCTAAGCGGGGGACCTTACAATGAGCAGTTCTTC
TRBJ1-6 | NA | TRBD1 | TRBV5-6 | CASSTRTGSRTGNSPLHF | TGTGCCAGCAGCACAAGGACAGGGTCGAGGACTGGAAATTCACCCCTCCACTTT
TRBJ1-1 | NA | NA | TRBV14 | CASSQWTVNEAFF | TGTGCCAGCAGCCAGTGGACGGTAAATGAAGCTTTCTTT
TRBJ2-2 | few | NA | TRBV7-2 | CASSPERANTGELFF | TGTGCCAGCAGCCCGGAGCGCGCGAACACCGGGGAGCTGTTTTTT
TRBJ2-5 | NA | NA | TRBV6-5 | CASSYSWQSLQETQYF | TGTGCCAGCAGTTACTCGTGGCAGAGCCTCCAAGAGACCCAGTACTTC
TRBJ1-1 | NA | NA | TRBV28 | CASSPGTIGLPEAFF | TGTGCCAGCAGTCCCGGGACAATAGGATTGCCTGAAGCTTTCTTT
TRBJ2-4 | NA | NA | TRBV2 | CASSRGEGAKNIQYF | TGTGCCAGCAGTCGTGGGGAAGGGGCCAAAAACATTCAGTACTTC
TRBJ1-2 | NA | NA | TRBV18 | CASSPGGSDGYTF | TGTGCCAGCTCACCAGGGGGCTCGGATGGCTACACCTTC
TRBJ2-7 | NA | NA | TRBV4-3 | CASSQDMGRVGQYF | TGCGCCAGCAGCCAAGATATGGGCAGGGTCGGGCAGTACTTC
TRBJ1-2 | NA | NA | TRBV28 | CASSLVGYGYTF | TGTGCCAGCAGTTTGGTCGGTTATGGCTACACCTTC
TRBJ2-3 | NA | NA | TRBV7-2 | CASSPSTDTQYF | TGTGCCAGCAGCCCCAGCACAGATACGCAGTATTTT
TRBJ1-3 | NA | TRBD1 | TRBV10-1 | CASSDGQGTNSGNTIYF | TGCGCCAGCAGCGATGGACAGGGTACCAACTCTGGAAACACCATATATTTT
TRBJ2-7 | NA | TRBD2 | TRBV5-1 | CASSLAGEGVYEQYF | TGCGCCAGCAGCTTGGCCGGGGAGGGCGTATACGAGCAGTACTTC
TRBJ1-2 | NA | NA | TRBV21-1 | CASSKEGTGGNYGYTF | TGTGCCAGCAGCAAAGAGGGGACAGGAGGTAACTATGGCTACACCTTC
TRBJ1-4 | NA | NA | TRBV28 | CAIKLGGVGEKLFF | TGTGCCATCAAGTTAGGGGGAGTAGGTGAAAAACTGTTTTTT
TRBJ1-4 | NA | TRBD1 | TRBV5-1 | CASSLPGQGAEKLFF | TGCGCCAGCAGTCTCCCGGGACAGGGGGCGGAAAAACTGTTTTTT
TRBJ2-3 | NA | NA | TRBV11-3 | CASSLGTGDTQYF | TGTGCCAGCAGCTTAGGGACTGGAGATACGCAGTATTTT
TRBJ1-5 | few | TRBD1 | TRBV30 | CAWSDGTGPNQPQHF | TGTGCCTGGAGTGATGGGACAGGCCCCAATCAGCCCCAGCATTTT
TRBJ2-3 | NA | NA | TRBV7-3 | CASSLRGRNPDTQYF | TGTGCCAGCAGCTTACGGGGGCGTAATCCAGATACGCAGTATTTT
TRBJ1-5 | NA | TRBD1 | TRBV28 | CASRGTGGPQPQHF | TGTGCCAGCAGGGGGACAGGGGGCCCTCAGCCCCAGCATTTT
TRBJ2-1 | NA | TRBD2 | TRBV10-3 | CAISWTSGYNEQFF | TGTGCCATCAGTTGGACTAGCGGGTACAATGAGCAGTTCTTC
TRBJ1-3 | NA | TRBD1 | TRBV10-2 | CATLRAGTGRSSAIYF | TGCGCCACCTTACGGGCCGGGACAGGGAGGAGTTCGGCCATATATTTT
TRBJ1-1 | NA | NA | TRBV29-1 | CSVDLGLKAFF | TGCAGCGTTGATTTAGGGCTGAAAGCTTTCTTT
TRBJ1-2 | NA | TRBD1 | TRBV10-3 | CAIRGDRGNGYTF | TGTGCCATCAGGGGGGACAGGGGTAATGGCTACACCTTC
TRBJ1-4 | NA | TRBD1 | TRBV5-1 | CASSMTGDREKLFF | TGCGCCAGCAGCATGACAGGGGATAGAGAAAAACTGTTTTTT
TRBJ2-5 | NA | NA | TRBV6-6 | CASSYGVVWETQYF | TGTGCCAGCAGTTATGGGGTAGTCTGGGAGACCCAGTACTTC
TRBJ1-2 | few | NA | TRBV19 | CASCTAARGPYGYTF | TGTGCCAGTTGCACGGCCGCAAGAGGCCCATATGGCTACACCTTC
TRBJ2-7 | NA | NA | TRBV2 | CASRAAGLGGEQYF | TGTGCCAGCAGGGCGGCGGGCCTGGGAGGCGAGCAGTACTTC
TRBJ2-1 | NA | TRBD2 | TRBV11-1 | CASSTGTSGYNEQFF | TGTGCCAGCAGCACCGGGACTAGCGGCTACAATGAGCAGTTCTTC
TRBJ2-6 | NA | TRBD1 | TRBV5-4 | CASSLVTGAHSGANVLTF | TGTGCCAGCAGCTTGGTGACAGGGGCTCACTCTGGGGCCAACGTCCTGACTTTC
TRBJ1-6 | NA | NA | TRBV27 | CASRHADGENSPLHF | TGTGCCAGCAGGCATGCGGACGGGGAGAATTCACCCCTCCACTTT
TRBJ2-3 | NA | TRBD1 | TRBV10-3 | CAISGQGGADTQYF | TGTGCCATCAGCGGACAGGGCGGGGCAGATACGCAGTATTTT
TRBJ2-7 | NA | NA | TRBV11-1 | CASSLAWRGRGEQYF | TGTGCCAGCAGCTTAGCGTGGAGGGGGCGCGGCGAGCAGTACTTC
TRBJ1-4 | NA | NA | TRBV18 | CASSPLRGEKLFF | TGTGCCAGCTCACCTTTGCGGGGGGAAAAACTGTTTTTT
TRBJ2-1 | once | TRBD2 | TRBV11-2 | CASSLVGGGLYNEQFF | TGTGCCAGCAGCTTAGTTGGCGGGGGGCTCTACAATGAGCAGTTCTTC
TRBJ2-5 | NA | NA | TRBV19 | CASSARGAAYQETQYF | TGTGCCAGTAGTGCGCGGGGAGCAGCGTACCAAGAGACCCAGTACTTC
TRBJ1-6 | NA | NA | TRBV7-9 | CASSAGVYSPLHF | TGTGCCAGCAGCGCAGGGGTTTATTCACCCCTCCACTTT
TRBJ2-3 | NA | NA | TRBV7-2 | CASSFATGGSGMYF | TGTGCCAGCAGCTTCGCAACCGGGGGCTCAGGAATGTATTTT